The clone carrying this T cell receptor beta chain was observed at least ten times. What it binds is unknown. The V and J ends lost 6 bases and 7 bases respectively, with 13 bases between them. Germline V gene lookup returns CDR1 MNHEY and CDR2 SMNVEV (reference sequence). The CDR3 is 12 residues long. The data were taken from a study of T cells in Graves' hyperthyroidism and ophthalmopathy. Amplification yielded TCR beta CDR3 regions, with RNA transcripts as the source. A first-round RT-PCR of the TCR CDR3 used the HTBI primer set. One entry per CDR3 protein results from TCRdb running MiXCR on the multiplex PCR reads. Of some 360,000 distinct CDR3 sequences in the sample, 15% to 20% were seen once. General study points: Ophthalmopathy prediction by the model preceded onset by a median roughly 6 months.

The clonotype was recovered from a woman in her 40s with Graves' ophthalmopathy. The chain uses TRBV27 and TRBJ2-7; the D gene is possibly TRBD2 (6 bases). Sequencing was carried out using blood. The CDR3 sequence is CASSPARGEQYF. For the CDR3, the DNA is TGTGCCAGCAGCCCGGCCCGGGGGGAGCAGTACTTC.